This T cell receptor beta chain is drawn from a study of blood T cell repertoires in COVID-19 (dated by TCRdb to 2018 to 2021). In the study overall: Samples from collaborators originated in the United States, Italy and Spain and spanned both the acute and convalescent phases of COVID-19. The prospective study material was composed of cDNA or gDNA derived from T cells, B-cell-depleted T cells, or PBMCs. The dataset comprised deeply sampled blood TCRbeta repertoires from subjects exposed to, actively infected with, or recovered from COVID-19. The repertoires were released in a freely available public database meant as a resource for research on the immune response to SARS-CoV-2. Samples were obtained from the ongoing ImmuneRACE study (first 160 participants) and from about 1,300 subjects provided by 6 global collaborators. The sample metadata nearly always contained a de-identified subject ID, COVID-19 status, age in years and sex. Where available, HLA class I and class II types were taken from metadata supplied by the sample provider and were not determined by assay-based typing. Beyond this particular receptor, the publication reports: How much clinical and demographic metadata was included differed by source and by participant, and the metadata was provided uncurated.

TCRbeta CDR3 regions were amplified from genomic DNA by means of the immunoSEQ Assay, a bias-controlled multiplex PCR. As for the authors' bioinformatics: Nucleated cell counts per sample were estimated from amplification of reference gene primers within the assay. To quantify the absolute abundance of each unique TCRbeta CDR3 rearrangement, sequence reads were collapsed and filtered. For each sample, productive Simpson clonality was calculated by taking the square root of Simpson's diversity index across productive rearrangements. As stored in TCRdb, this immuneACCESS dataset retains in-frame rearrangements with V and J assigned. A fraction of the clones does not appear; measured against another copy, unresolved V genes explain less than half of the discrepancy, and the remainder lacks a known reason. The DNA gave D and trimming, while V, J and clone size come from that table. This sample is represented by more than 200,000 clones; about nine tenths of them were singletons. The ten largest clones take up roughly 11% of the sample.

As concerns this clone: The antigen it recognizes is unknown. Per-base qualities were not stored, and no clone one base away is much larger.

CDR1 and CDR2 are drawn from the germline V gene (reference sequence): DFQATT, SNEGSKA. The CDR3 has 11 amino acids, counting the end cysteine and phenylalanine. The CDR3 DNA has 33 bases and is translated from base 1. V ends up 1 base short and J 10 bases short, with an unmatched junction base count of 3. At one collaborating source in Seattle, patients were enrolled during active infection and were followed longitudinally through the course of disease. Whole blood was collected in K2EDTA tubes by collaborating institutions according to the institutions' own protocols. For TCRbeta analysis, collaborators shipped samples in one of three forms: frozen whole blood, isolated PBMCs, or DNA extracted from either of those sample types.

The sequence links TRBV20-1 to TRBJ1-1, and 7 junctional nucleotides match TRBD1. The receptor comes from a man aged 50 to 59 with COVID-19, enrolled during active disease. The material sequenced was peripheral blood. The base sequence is TGCAGTGCTAGAGTTCGACAGGGAGCTTTCTTT. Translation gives CSARVRQGAFF.